This T cell receptor beta chain was identified during a study of blood T cell repertoires in COVID-19. Measured with immunoSEQ multiplex PCR; TCRdb has only the in-frame clones, and not every one. In the table there are nearly 55,000 clones, over 70% of which are singletons. The CDR3 has 14 amino acids. The germline CDR1 and CDR2 sequences are LGHDT and YNNKEL (reference sequence). With V trimmed by 8 bases and J by 1 base, 6 bases remained unmatched. The chain is built from TRBV3-1 (or the pseudogene TRBV3-2) and TRBJ1-1; 8 bases fit TRBD1. Material for sequencing was peripheral blood. This sequence originates from a human donor with active or convalescent COVID-19. The donor label of this sample is uncertain. The CDR3 is CASPQGAPNTEAFF. The CDR3 region has the DNA TGTGCCAGCCCCCAGGGGGCCCCGAACACTGAAGCTTTCTTT.